The rows below give T cell receptor beta chains drawn from one sample of a study of vaccination effects on CD4 cells after COVID-19. Measured with immunoSEQ multiplex PCR; TCRdb has only the in-frame clones, and not every one. This sample has 21,000 or so clones; less than 85% occur once, and the top ten carry 35% to 40%. For these receptors, no antigen is known. Source: CD4+ T cells from PBMCs cultured with a peptide pool, taken before COVID-19 vaccination. The origin of the receptors is a human donor who had a prior SARS-CoV-2 infection. Each CDR3 is given with its conserved first and last residue. Fields, in order: CDR3 protein, clone size, V gene, J gene. Clone size is given for some rows only: seen once, a few or many times, or a class if the clone is expanded.

cdr3_aa: CASSYSWRKVTEAFF
clone_size: once
v_call: TRBV19
j_call: TRBJ1-1

cdr3_aa: CASKPSGGLGETQYF
clone_size: NA
v_call: TRBV7-2
j_call: TRBJ2-5

cdr3_aa: CASSPGTGRRDYGYTF
clone_size: NA
v_call: TRBV9
j_call: TRBJ1-2

cdr3_aa: CSVDLGAHSNYGYTF
clone_size: NA
v_call: TRBV29-1
j_call: TRBJ1-2

cdr3_aa: CASSPTAGSYNEQFF
clone_size: NA
v_call: TRBV5-1
j_call: TRBJ2-1

cdr3_aa: CAISSTTGYGYTF
clone_size: NA
v_call: TRBV10-3
j_call: TRBJ1-2

cdr3_aa: CASSLRGQGGSYNEQFF
clone_size: few
v_call: TRBV27
j_call: TRBJ2-1

cdr3_aa: CASSTLQGQKGIKFGELFF
clone_size: NA
v_call: TRBV19
j_call: TRBJ2-2

cdr3_aa: CASSDRGFRETQYF
clone_size: NA
v_call: TRBV7-2
j_call: TRBJ2-5

cdr3_aa: CASSLEVRGDTQYF
clone_size: once
v_call: TRBV5-1
j_call: TRBJ2-3

cdr3_aa: CASSGTGHYGYTF
clone_size: NA
v_call: TRBV9
j_call: TRBJ1-2

cdr3_aa: CASSSRGSAGMVYEQYF
clone_size: once
v_call: TRBV18
j_call: TRBJ2-7

cdr3_aa: CASSLVGGAYYGYTF
clone_size: NA
v_call: TRBV5-4
j_call: TRBJ1-2

cdr3_aa: CASSLFRDGAKNIQYF
clone_size: NA
v_call: TRBV7-9
j_call: TRBJ2-4

cdr3_aa: CASSPPTGGGYNEQFF
clone_size: NA
v_call: TRBV5-1
j_call: TRBJ2-1

cdr3_aa: CASSLAPGTGEQYF
clone_size: NA
v_call: TRBV11-1
j_call: TRBJ2-7